These T cell receptor beta chains were read from a single sample in a study of shared clonotypes between healthy human individuals. Profiled with immunoSEQ multiplex PCR; TCRdb holds only in-frame clones, not every one. The sample has about 1 million clones; approximately 72% are singletons. Sequenced input: memory CD4+ T cells sorted from blood. These receptors all stem from a man younger than 35 in good health. CDR3s include the opening cysteine and the closing phenylalanine or tryptophan. D genes are given only for firm matches. Not all rows give a size; the values are once, few, many and, for expanded clones, a class.

V gene	clone size	J gene	D gene	CDR3 DNA	CDR3 protein
TRBV5-4	few	TRBJ2-2	NA	TGTGCCAGCAGCTCAAGCGGGTACTACACCGGGGAGCTGTTTTTT	CASSSSGYYTGELFF
TRBV7-2	NA	TRBJ2-7	NA	TGTGCCAGCAGCGGAGCCTACGAGCAGTACTTC	CASSGAYEQYF
TRBV9	NA	TRBJ2-3	NA	TGTGCCAGCAGCGTAGGAGGAGCCTCGGGAGAAGGAGATACGCAGTATTTT	CASSVGGASGEGDTQYF
TRBV30	NA	TRBJ1-6	NA	TGTGCCTGGAGTCCCGGGTATCCCTATTCACCCCTCCACTTT	CAWSPGYPYSPLHF
TRBV19	NA	TRBJ1-3	NA	TGTGCCAGCATGGACTCGGGAGTCTCTAGAAACACCATATATTTT	CASMDSGVSRNTIYF
TRBV7-2	NA	TRBJ1-2	NA	TGTGCCAGCAGCGCTAGGTTGTATGGCTACACCTTC	CASSARLYGYTF
TRBV10-3	NA	TRBJ1-2	NA	TGTGCCATCAGTGAGAGGACAGACTCTTATGGCTACACCTTC	CAISERTDSYGYTF
TRBV5-1	NA	TRBJ2-7	TRBD1	TGCGCCAGCAGCCACACAGGGGGAGACTCCTACGAGCAGTACTTC	CASSHTGGDSYEQYF
TRBV5-1	NA	TRBJ2-3	TRBD2	TGCGCCAGCGGCGGACTAGCGCATGCAGATACGCAGTATTTT	CASGGLAHADTQYF
TRBV10-3	NA	TRBJ2-2	NA	TGTGCCATCAGGGCAGCGGAAGTCACCGGGGAGCTGTTTTTT	CAIRAAEVTGELFF
TRBV2	few	TRBJ1-5	TRBD1	TGTGCCAGCAAGATGGACAGGGAAAGGAGCAATCAGCCCCAGCATTTT	CASKMDRERSNQPQHF
TRBV5-1	NA	TRBJ1-1	NA	TGCGCCAGCAGCCTCGACTCGGGGGGCACTGAAGCTTTCTTT	CASSLDSGGTEAFF
TRBV4-3	NA	TRBJ1-2	NA	TGCGCCAGCAGCCAAAATACCGTTAGTCACAGGTCTCTTTATGGCTACACCTTC	CASSQNTVSHRSLYGYTF
TRBV21-1	NA	TRBJ2-3	NA	TGTGCCAGCAGAAAAGACGGGTGCACAGATACGCAGTATTTT	CASRKDGCTDTQYF
TRBV5-1	NA	TRBJ2-7	NA	TGCGCCAGCAGCGCAAGCGCCGGACTAACCCCCACCTACGAGCAGTACTTC	CASSASAGLTPTYEQYF
TRBV28	NA	TRBJ1-2	NA	TGTGCCAGCGGGGGAGCTCAGGGTAACGGCTACACCTTC	CASGGAQGNGYTF
TRBV6-1	NA	TRBJ2-7	NA	TGTGCCAGCAGTGAAGGGTTGGGAAGCTCCTACGAGCAGTACTTC	CASSEGLGSSYEQYF
TRBV6-1	NA	TRBJ1-3	NA	TGTGCCAGCGCCCAGGATTTCTCTGGAAACACCATATATTTT	CASAQDFSGNTIYF
TRBV29-1	NA	TRBJ2-5	TRBD1	TGCAGCGTCTCACAGGGGGCAGAGACCCAGTACTTC	CSVSQGAETQYF
TRBV5-1	NA	TRBJ2-1	NA	TGCGCCAGCAGCTTGGCCTTCGATGAGCAGTTCTTC	CASSLAFDEQFF
TRBV11-2	NA	TRBJ1-2	TRBD1	TGTGCCAGCAGCGAGGGGACAGTAAACTATGGCTACACCTTC	CASSEGTVNYGYTF
TRBV5-1	NA	TRBJ1-1	NA	TGCGCCAGCAGCTTCTTAGGGGGGAACACTGAAGCTTTCTTT	CASSFLGGNTEAFF
TRBV28	NA	TRBJ2-4	NA	TGTGCCAGTCAAACAGGGAGTTGGGCCAAAAACATTCAGTACTTC	CASQTGSWAKNIQYF
TRBV15	NA	TRBJ1-4	TRBD1	TGTGCCACCAGCAGTGGACAGGGGGCCGGTAATGAAAAACTGTTTTTT	CATSSGQGAGNEKLFF
TRBV4-1	NA	TRBJ2-1	NA	TGCGCCAGCAGCCAAGAAGGGACGGCGGCCTCCTACAATGAGCAGTTCTTC	CASSQEGTAASYNEQFF
TRBV19	NA	TRBJ2-6	NA	TGTGCCAGTAGGCACATTCAGGGCTCTGGGGCCAACGTCCTGACTTTC	CASRHIQGSGANVLTF
TRBV6-1	NA	TRBJ2-7	TRBD2	TGTGCCAGCAGCGTTCTAGCGGGAGGGCCCTACGAGCAGTACTTC	CASSVLAGGPYEQYF
TRBV6-5	once	TRBJ2-5	NA	TGTGCCAGCAAGGCCCCCGCAGGTGGGACCCAGTACTTC	CASKAPAGGTQYF
TRBV7-9	few	TRBJ2-3	NA	TGTGCCAGCAGCTCAGATACGCAGTATTTT	CASSSDTQYF
TRBV4-3	NA	TRBJ2-1	NA	TGCGCCAGCAGCCAGGGGGCGAGCGGAGCCTACAATGAGCAGTTCTTC	CASSQGASGAYNEQFF
TRBV13	NA	TRBJ2-2	TRBD2	TGTGCCAGCAGCTTAGAGCGGGGGGGATACACCGGGGAGCTGTTTTTT	CASSLERGGYTGELFF
TRBV5-1	NA	TRBJ2-2	TRBD2	TGCGCCAGCAGTCCCGCAGCGGGAGGGTATCCCGGGGAGCTGTTTTTT	CASSPAAGGYPGELFF
TRBV19	NA	TRBJ2-5	NA	TGTGCCAGTAGTCAACAGGGCTACGAGACCCAGTACTTC	CASSQQGYETQYF
TRBV7-9	NA	TRBJ1-6	NA	TGTGCCAGCAGCCTAACCACAGGGTTTAATTCACCCCTCCACTTT	CASSLTTGFNSPLHF
TRBV9	NA	TRBJ2-7	NA	TGTGCCAGCAGCCCACGACAGCGGGCCGACGAGCAGTACTTC	CASSPRQRADEQYF
TRBV2	NA	TRBJ2-7	NA	TGTGCCAGCAGTGAAAACCGGGGGGCGCGCGAGCAGTACTTC	CASSENRGAREQYF
TRBV28	NA	TRBJ2-1	TRBD1	TGTGCCAGCAGTCGATACGGACAGGGATGGAGGAATGAGCAGTTCTTC	CASSRYGQGWRNEQFF
TRBV18	NA	TRBJ2-3	NA	TGTGCCAGCTCACCCATAACAGGGAGTGTGACAGATACGCAGTATTTT	CASSPITGSVTDTQYF
TRBV2	many	TRBJ2-2	NA	TGTGCCCAGCGTCGTTCGGGTAACGGGGAGCTGTTTTTT	CAQRRSGNGELFF
TRBV9	NA	TRBJ1-6	NA	TGTGCCAGCAGCGTAGATTGGAGGTCACCCCTCCACTTT	CASSVDWRSPLHF
TRBV7-7	NA	TRBJ2-3	NA	TGTGCTAGCAGTCAGGGGAGCGGGACCACAGATACGCAGTATTTT	CASSQGSGTTDTQYF
TRBV13	NA	TRBJ2-5	NA	TGTGCCAGCAGCTTTCGGGGGCTCAAAGAGACCCAGTACTTC	CASSFRGLKETQYF
TRBV7-6	NA	TRBJ1-1	NA	TGTGCCAGCAGCTGGGCATCGAACACTGAAGCTTTCTTT	CASSWASNTEAFF
TRBV2	NA	TRBJ1-2	NA	TGTGCCAGCAGGCCCGACGGAATCTATGGCTACACCTTC	CASRPDGIYGYTF
TRBV9	NA	TRBJ1-2	TRBD1	TGTGCCAGCAGCACCGGGGACAGGGCGGATAATGGCTACACCTTC	CASSTGDRADNGYTF
TRBV5-6	few	TRBJ1-4	NA	TGTGCCAGCACCCAATATAAGGGTGAAACTAATGAAAAACTGTTTTTT	CASTQYKGETNEKLFF
TRBV6-6	NA	TRBJ2-3	TRBD2	TGTGCCAGCAGTTACGGGCTAGCGGGGGACACAGATACGCAGTATTTT	CASSYGLAGDTDTQYF
TRBV6-5	NA	TRBJ1-5	TRBD1	TGTGCCAGCAGCCTCGGACAGGTGAATCAGCCCCAGCATTTT	CASSLGQVNQPQHF
TRBV12-2	NA	TRBJ1-1	NA	TGTGCAAGTCGCTTGAACAGAAATCTCCCGAACACTGAAGCTTTCTTT	CASRLNRNLPNTEAFF
TRBV11-2	once	TRBJ1-4	NA	TGTGCCAGCAGCCGAGGGGGGAATAATGAAAAACTGTTTTTT	CASSRGGNNEKLFF
TRBV5-6	NA	TRBJ2-7	NA	TGTGCCAGCACCCAGGGGGGAACCCCTTACGAGCAGTACTTC	CASTQGGTPYEQYF
TRBV5-1	once	TRBJ1-4	NA	TGCGCCAGCAGCCATAATGATATGTCCTGGGAGGGTGAAAAACTGTTTTTT	CASSHNDMSWEGEKLFF
TRBV10-3	NA	TRBJ1-6	NA	TGTGCCATCAGTGAGAGTCAGGGCGATTCACCCCTCCACTTT	CAISESQGDSPLHF